This T cell receptor beta chain derives from a study of T cell changes during pregnancy in multiple sclerosis. The method was immunoSEQ multiplex PCR; TCRdb's version includes in-frame clones alone and lacks a portion of them. The sample shows some 53,000 clones, around 92% of them seen only once. This clone was picked up one time. Per the germline V gene, CDR1 is SGHTA and CDR2 is FQGTGA. V was clipped by 5 bases and J by 4 bases; unmatched bases: 6. The CDR3 has 14 amino acids. This chain joins TRBV7-3 and TRBJ2-3; 7 nucleotides line up with TRBD1. Sample: CD4+ T cells from peripheral blood mononuclear cells, taken in the third trimester of pregnancy. This clonotype was obtained from a female donor with multiple sclerosis, enrolled in a pregnancy study. The CDR3 region is CASSRQGSPDTQYF. The CDR3 nucleotides are TGTGCCAGCAGCCGACAGGGTTCCCCAGATACGCAGTATTTT.